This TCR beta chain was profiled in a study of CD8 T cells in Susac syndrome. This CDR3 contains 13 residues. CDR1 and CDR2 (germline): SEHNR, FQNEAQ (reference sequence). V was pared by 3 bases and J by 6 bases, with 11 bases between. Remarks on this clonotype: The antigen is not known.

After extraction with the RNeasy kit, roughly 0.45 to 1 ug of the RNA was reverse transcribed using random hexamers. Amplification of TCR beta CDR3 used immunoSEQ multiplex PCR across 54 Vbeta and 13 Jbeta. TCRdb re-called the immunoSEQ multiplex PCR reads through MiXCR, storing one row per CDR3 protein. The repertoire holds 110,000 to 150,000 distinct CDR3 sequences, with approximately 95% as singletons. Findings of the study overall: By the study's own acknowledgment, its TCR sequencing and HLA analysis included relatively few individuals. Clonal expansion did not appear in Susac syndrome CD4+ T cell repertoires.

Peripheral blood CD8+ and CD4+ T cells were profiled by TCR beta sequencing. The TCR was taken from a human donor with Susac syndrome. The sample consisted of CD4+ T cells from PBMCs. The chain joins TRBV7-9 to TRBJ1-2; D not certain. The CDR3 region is CASSFESVNGYTF. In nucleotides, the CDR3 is TGTGCCAGCAGCTTTGAGTCAGTGAATGGCTACACCTTC.